These 6 T cell receptor beta chains were all obtained from the same sample, sequenced in a study of tumor and adjacent non-tumor tissue in lung cancer. A modified ARM-PCR protocol with three rounds of nested PCR amplified TCRbeta. One entry per CDR3 protein, called by TCRdb with MiXCR from the multiplex PCR reads. The sample carries around 99,000 distinct CDR3 sequences, about 61% recorded once. RNA was extracted from bulk tissue without any cell sorting. More than 3 cm separated this lung sample from the edge of the tumor. The specimen sequenced was distant non-tumor lung tissue. These receptors all come from a man aged 60 to 75 with non-small cell lung cancer.

Turning to this clonotype: A junction end diverges from the germline sequence, so it may reflect a read error. This rearrangement joins TRBV11-2 to TRBJ2-3; no clear D. From germline, CDR1 is SGHAT and CDR2 FQNNGV. CDR3 size: 15 residues. CDR3 residues: CASSRATIAADTQYF. In DNA form, the CDR3 reads TGTGCCAGCAGCCGGGCCACAATCGCCGCAGATACCCAGTATTTT.

At least ten counts were recorded for this clonotype. J is TRBJ2-7 and V is TRBV20-1, with TRBD1 identical over 7 bases. The V segment lost 1 base and the J segment 4 bases; nucleotides outside the gene matches: 13. Germline CDR1 DFQATT, CDR2 SNEGSKA (reference sequence). The CDR3 extends over 16 amino acids. The DNA for the CDR3 is TGCAGTGCTAGAGTAACAGGGGCAGGGATGATGTACGAGCAGTACTTC. Translating it yields CSARVTGAGMMYEQYF.

Turning to this clonotype: With a much larger clone just one base away, this may be a read error. The genes are TRBV25-1 and TRBJ2-1, with TRBD2 identical over 13 bases. Germline V gene data show CDR1 as MGHDK and CDR2 as SYGVNS. The CDR3 is 15 amino acids. CDR3 loop: CVSSDGGLAGNEQFF. CDR3 nucleotides: TGTGTCAGCAGTGACGGGGGACTAGCGGGGAATGAGCAGTTCTTC. The full variable domain, with the rest looked up from reference TRBV25-1 and TRBJ2-1, is EADIYQTPRYLVIGTGKKITLECSQTMGHDKMYWYQQDPGMELHLIHYSYGVNSTEKGDLSSESTVSRIRTEHFPLTLESARPSHTSQYLCVSSDGGLAGNEQFFGPGTRLTVL.

The chain uses TRBV28 and TRBJ2-2; D uncertain. With 5 bases removed from V and 0 bases from J, the gap between germline ends came to 4 bases. The CDR3 consists of 13 residues. Looked up from germline, CDR1 is MDHEN and CDR2 is SYDVKM. Written as DNA, the CDR3 is TGTGCCAGCAGTCTAGCGAACACCGGGGAGCTGTTTTTT. Residues: CASSLANTGELFF.

About this clonotype: Since no conserved phenylalanine or tryptophan closes the CDR3, a read error is the likely cause. It is unclear where the CDR3 begins or ends on the DNA, so no DNA is shown, and the CDR3 is as TCRdb lists it. CDR3 loop: CASSIRRDRWSGANVLAS. The V call is TRBV5-6, the J call TRBJ2-6; the D segment call TRBD1 is taken from the table without a DNA check. Germline-derived CDR1 and CDR2 are SGHDT and YYEEEE. The CDR3 length is 18 residues, termini included.

This clonotype was recorded many times. The genes are TRBV4-1 and TRBJ2-5; TRBD2 matches 9 bases. This CDR3 is 17 amino acids long. The V gene's germline CDR1 is MGHRA and CDR2 YSYEKL. The V gene end was trimmed by 0 bases and the J gene end by 1 base; junction bases not matched to a gene: 6. CDR3 loop: CASSQDWREGLQETQYF. The CDR3, as DNA: TGCGCCAGCAGCCAAGACTGGCGGGAGGGACTCCAAGAGACCCAGTACTTC.